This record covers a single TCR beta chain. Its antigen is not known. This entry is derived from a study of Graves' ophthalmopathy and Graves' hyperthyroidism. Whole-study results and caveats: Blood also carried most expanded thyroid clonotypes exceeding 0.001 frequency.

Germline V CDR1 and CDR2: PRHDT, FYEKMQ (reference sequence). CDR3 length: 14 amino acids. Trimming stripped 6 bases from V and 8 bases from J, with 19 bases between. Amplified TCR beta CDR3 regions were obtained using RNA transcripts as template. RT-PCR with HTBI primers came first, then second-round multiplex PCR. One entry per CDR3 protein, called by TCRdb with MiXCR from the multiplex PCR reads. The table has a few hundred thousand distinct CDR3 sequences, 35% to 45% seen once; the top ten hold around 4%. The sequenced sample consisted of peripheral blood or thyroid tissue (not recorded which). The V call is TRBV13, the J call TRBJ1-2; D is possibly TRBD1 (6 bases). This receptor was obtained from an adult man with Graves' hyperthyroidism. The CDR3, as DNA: TGTGCCAGCAGTGCCGGGGGGCGGCGGGAGGGCTACACCTTC. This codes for CASSAGGRREGYTF.